These 6 T cell receptor beta chains came from one sample sequenced in a study of cytomegalovirus exposure and HLA in healthy donors. 13 Jbeta primers and 60 Vbeta primers were used for the PCR. Profiling relied on immunoSEQ multiplex PCR, and the TCRdb table lists in-frame clones only, not all of them. The table shows 30,000 to 45,000 clones, with approximately 80% occurring only once. Input material: PBMCs. Receptors originate from a woman aged 40 to 49 in good health and CMV-seronegative.

This clone was observed a single time. The V call is TRBV25-1, the J call TRBJ2-1, with 7 bases that match TRBD2. Germline loops: CDR1 MGHDK, CDR2 SYGVNS. The CDR3 consists of 14 residues. With V trimmed by 4 bases and J by 2 bases, 2 bases remained unmatched. CDR3 sequence: CASSGGGAYNEQFF. The DNA for the CDR3 is TGTGCCAGCAGTGGTGGGGGGGCCTACAATGAGCAGTTCTTC.

This clone was seen just once. The CDR3 reads CASSRQASGNTIYF. The CDR3 DNA reads TGTGCCAGCAGTAGACAGGCCTCTGGAAACACCATATATTTT. The chain employs TRBV2 and TRBJ1-3; maybe TRBD1 (6 bases). V gave up 5 bases and J gave up 0 bases, with 8 bases separating them. CDR3 length: 14 residues. Per the germline V gene, CDR1 is SNHLY and CDR2 is FYNNEI.

The chain employs TRBV5-6 and TRBJ2-2; 8 nucleotides agree with TRBD1. The CDR3 contains 16 residues. Germline V gene sequence: CDR1 SGHDT, CDR2 YYEEEE. Trimming took 6 bases from V and 0 from J; bases not matched to a gene: 7. The CDR3 reads CASTAGGSANTGELFF. In DNA form, the CDR3 reads TGTGCCAGCACTGCAGGGGGCTCCGCGAACACCGGGGAGCTGTTTTTT.

The chain links TRBV28 to TRBJ1-1, with a tentative D call TRBD1 (6 bases). CDR3 length: 16 amino acids. Between the trimmed V and J ends, which lost 6 bases and 5 bases, there was a span of 22 bases. Germline CDR1 reads MDHEN; CDR2 reads SYDVKM. DNA for the CDR3: TGTGCCAGCAGGAGGGGGAGGGTAGGGGTGAGGACTGAAGCTTTCTTT. It yields the protein CASRRGRVGVRTEAFF.

This chain joins TRBV6-4 and TRBJ1-2; D is perhaps TRBD1 (5 bases). Per germline, CDR1 MRHNA and CDR2 SNTAGT. This CDR3 is 14 amino acids long. With 5 bases removed from V and 2 bases from J, the gap between germline ends came to 12 bases. Here the CDR3 DNA reads TGTGCCAGCAGTCCGGTCGGGGGAAACTATGGCTACACCTTC. Its translation: CASSPVGGNYGYTF.

V and J are TRBV5-3 and TRBJ1-5, with TRBD1 matching 8 bases. TRBV5-3 has ORF status, its function being uncertain. The CDR3 is made up of 15 amino acids. The V and J ends lost 4 bases and 7 bases, in that order; junction bases with no gene match: 10. CDR3 amino acids: CARSPRTGFRQPQHF. CDR3 in DNA: TGTGCCAGAAGCCCTCGGACAGGGTTCAGGCAGCCCCAGCATTTT.